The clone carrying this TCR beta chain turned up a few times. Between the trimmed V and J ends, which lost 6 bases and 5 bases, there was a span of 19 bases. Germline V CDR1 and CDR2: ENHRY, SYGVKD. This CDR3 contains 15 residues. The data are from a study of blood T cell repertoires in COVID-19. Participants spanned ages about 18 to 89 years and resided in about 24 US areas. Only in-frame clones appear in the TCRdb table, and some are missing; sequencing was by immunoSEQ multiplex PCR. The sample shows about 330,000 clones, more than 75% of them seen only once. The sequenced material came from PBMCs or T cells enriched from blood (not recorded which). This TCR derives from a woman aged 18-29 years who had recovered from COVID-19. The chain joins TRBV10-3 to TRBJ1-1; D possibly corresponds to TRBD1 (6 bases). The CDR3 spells CAIRQQGSMGTEAFF. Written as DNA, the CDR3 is TGTGCCATCAGGCAACAGGGTTCGATGGGAACTGAAGCTTTCTTT.